These 11 T cell receptor beta chains share one sample of origin, sequenced in a study of cytomegalovirus exposure and HLA in healthy donors. PCR employed 60 Vbeta and 13 Jbeta primers. Produced via immunoSEQ multiplex PCR; TCRdb's table is partial and in-frame only. The repertoire holds over 150,000 clones, with approximately 80% as singletons. Sequenced: PBMCs. Receptors were obtained from a woman aged 45-59 years in good health and CMV-seropositive.

This clone was recorded once. This chain connects TRBV27 to TRBJ1-5; D not certain. Deletions cut 4 bases from V and 5 bases from J, with 15 bases between. The CDR3 totals 15 residues. Germline V CDR1 and CDR2: MNHEY, SMNVEV (reference sequence). CDR3 amino acids: CASSSRRGLDQPQHF. The CDR3 DNA is TGTGCCAGCAGTTCCCGACGGGGATTGGATCAGCCCCAGCATTTT.

This clone was observed once. The gene calls are TRBV6-4 and TRBJ1-2; 9 nucleotides agree with TRBD1. In germline, CDR1 is MRHNA, CDR2 SNTAGT. The CDR3 is 13 residues long. V lost 10 bases, J lost 5 bases, and 8 bases stayed unmatched. CDR3 nucleotide sequence: TGTGCCATCCCGGGACAGGGAAGTTATGGCTACACCTTC. Translating gives CAIPGQGSYGYTF.

This clone came up a few times. The V gene is TRBV9, the J gene TRBJ1-2; TRBD1 aligns across 12 bases. V lost 1 base to trimming and J lost 6 bases; unmatched junction nucleotides: 7. CDR1 and CDR2 (germline): SGDLS, YYNGEE. CDR3 length: 16 residues. The CDR3 nucleotides are TGTGCCAGCAGCGTAATCCGGGACAGGGGGCGTAATGGCTACACCTTC. Its translation is CASSVIRDRGRNGYTF.

This chain connects TRBV9 to TRBJ2-1; a weak D match, TRBD2 (6 bases). The germline V gene encodes CDR1 SGDLS and CDR2 YYNGEE. V was trimmed by 2 bases and J by 5 bases, leaving 17 bases between them. CDR3 length equals 16 residues. The CDR3 region is CASSVTGTLSHNEQFF. DNA for the CDR3: TGTGCCAGCAGCGTGACCGGGACTCTAAGCCACAATGAGCAGTTCTTC.

This clone was observed once. The genes are TRBV28 and TRBJ2-7, with 8 bases fitting TRBD2. V was pared by 3 bases and J by 5 bases, with 6 bases of the junction left unmatched. The CDR3 totals 14 residues. Per the germline V gene, CDR1 is MDHEN and CDR2 is SYDVKM. The CDR3 nucleotides read TGTGCCAGCAGTTTCCCCGGGAGGGCCCACGAGCAGTACTTC. Translated: CASSFPGRAHEQYF. Supplemented by reference TRBV28 and TRBJ2-7, the full variable domain reads DVKVTQSSRYLVKRTGEKVFLECVQDMDHENMFWYRQDPGLGLRLIYFSYDVKMKEKGDIPEGYSVSREKKERFSLILESASTNQTSMYLCASSFPGRAHEQYFGPGTRLTVT.

In its sample, this clone was seen a few times. The chain has TRBV19 and TRBJ1-4; no definite D call. This CDR3 has 12 residues. Germline V CDR1 and CDR2: LNHDA, SQIVND (reference sequence). V lost 3 bases and J lost 8, with 7 bases in between. CDR3 amino acids: CASSIGQEKLFF. CDR3 DNA sequence: TGTGCCAGTAGTATTGGCCAGGAAAAACTGTTTTTT.

The V call is TRBV28, the J call TRBJ1-2; 8 bases agree with TRBD1. CDR1 is MDHEN, CDR2 SYDVKM, per germline. V gave up 6 bases and J gave up 4 bases; unmatched junction bases: 7. This CDR3 has 14 residues. CDR3 region: CASRSGQGSYGYTF. The CDR3 coding sequence is TGTGCCAGCAGATCCGGACAGGGCTCCTATGGCTACACCTTC.

The J gene is TRBJ1-5, the V gene TRBV4-3, with D possibly being TRBD1 (5 bases). From germline, CDR1 is LGHNA and CDR2 YSLEER. V was trimmed by 0 bases and J by 6 bases, leaving 12 bases between them. The CDR3 extends over 15 amino acids. CDR3: CASSQDPQGRQPQHF. CDR3 bases: TGCGCCAGCAGCCAAGATCCCCAGGGTCGTCAGCCCCAGCATTTT.

The chain joins TRBV2 to TRBJ2-1; D might be TRBD2 (6 bases). CDR1 and CDR2 (germline): SNHLY, FYNNEI. Trimming shortened V by 6 bases and J by 6 bases, and 18 bases separated the two germline ends. This CDR3 region has 15 residues. CDR3: CASRYSPGSLNEQFF. CDR3 DNA sequence: TGTGCCAGCAGGTATTCCCCCGGGAGCCTCAATGAGCAGTTCTTC.

This clone has just one count. This chain uses TRBV7-9 with TRBJ2-3; D is possibly TRBD2 (6 bases). From germline, CDR1 is SEHNR and CDR2 FQNEAQ (reference sequence). This CDR3 region has 16 residues. Trimming left V 1 base short and J 3 bases short, with 14 bases between. The CDR3 spells CASSLGPGSGTDTQYF. CDR3 bases: TGTGCCAGCAGCTTAGGCCCCGGGAGCGGTACAGATACGCAGTATTTT.

This clone turned up a few times. The rearrangement joins TRBV4-3 to TRBJ2-1; D may be TRBD1 (5 bases). This CDR3 region has 15 residues. V was clipped by 4 bases and J by 7 bases, with 17 bases between them. Germline loops: CDR1 LGHNA, CDR2 YSLEER. This CDR3 is CASSPSPKGENEQFF. CDR3 sequence (DNA): TGCGCCAGCAGCCCGTCCCCGAAAGGGGAAAATGAGCAGTTCTTC.